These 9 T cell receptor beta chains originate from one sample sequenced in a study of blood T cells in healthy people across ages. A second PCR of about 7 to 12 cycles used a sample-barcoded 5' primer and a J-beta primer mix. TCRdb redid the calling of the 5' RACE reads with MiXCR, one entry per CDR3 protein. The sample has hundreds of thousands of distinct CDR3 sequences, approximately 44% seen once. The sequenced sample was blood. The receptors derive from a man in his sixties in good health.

The CDR3 bases are TGTGCCAGCAGCCAAGATTTAATTTTGGGGAGCCGTGGCTACACCTTC. It specifies CASSQDLILGSRGYTF. This sequence joins TRBV4-2 and TRBJ1-2; D is unresolved. The V gene lost 0 bases and the J gene lost 7 bases, with 18 bases spanning the gap. The CDR3 runs to 16 residues. Germline V gene sequence: CDR1 LGHNA, CDR2 YNFKEQ.

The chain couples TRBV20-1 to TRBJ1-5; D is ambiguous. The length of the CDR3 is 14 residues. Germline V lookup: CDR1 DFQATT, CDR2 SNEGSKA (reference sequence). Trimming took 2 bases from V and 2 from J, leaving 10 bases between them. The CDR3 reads CSARNRLGNQPQHF. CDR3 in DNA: TGCAGTGCTAGAAACCGCTTGGGCAATCAGCCCCAGCATTTT.

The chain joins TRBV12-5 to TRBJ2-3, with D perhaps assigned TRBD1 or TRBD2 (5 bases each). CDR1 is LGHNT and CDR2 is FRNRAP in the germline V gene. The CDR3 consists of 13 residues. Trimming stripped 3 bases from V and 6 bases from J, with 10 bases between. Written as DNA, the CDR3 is TGTGCTAGTGGTTTCGGGGCGATGGATACGCAGTATTTT. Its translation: CASGFGAMDTQYF.

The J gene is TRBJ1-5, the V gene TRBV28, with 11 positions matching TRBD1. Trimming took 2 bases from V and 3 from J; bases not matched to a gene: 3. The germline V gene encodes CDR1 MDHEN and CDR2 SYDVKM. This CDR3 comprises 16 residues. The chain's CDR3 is CASSLRGQGANQPQHF. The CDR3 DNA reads TGTGCCAGCAGTTTACGTGGACAGGGGGCCAATCAGCCCCAGCATTTT. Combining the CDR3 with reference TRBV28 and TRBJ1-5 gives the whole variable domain DVKVTQSSRYLVKRTGEKVFLECVQDMDHENMFWYRQDPGLGLRLIYFSYDVKMKEKGDIPEGYSVSREKKERFSLILESASTNQTSMYLCASSLRGQGANQPQHFGDGTRLSIL.

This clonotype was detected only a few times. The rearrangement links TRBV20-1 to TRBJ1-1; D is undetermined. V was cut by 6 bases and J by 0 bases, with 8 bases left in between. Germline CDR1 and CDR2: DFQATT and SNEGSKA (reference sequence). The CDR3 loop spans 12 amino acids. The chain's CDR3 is CSAMTLNTEAFF. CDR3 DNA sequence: TGCAGTGCCATGACACTGAACACTGAAGCTTTCTTT.

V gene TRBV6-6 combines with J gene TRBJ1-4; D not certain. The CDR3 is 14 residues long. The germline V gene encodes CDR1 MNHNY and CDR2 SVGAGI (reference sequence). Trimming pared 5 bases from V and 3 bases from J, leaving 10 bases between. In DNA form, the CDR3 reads TGTGCCAGCAGTCCCGGGGATTCTAATGAAAAACTGTTTTTT. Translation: CASSPGDSNEKLFF.

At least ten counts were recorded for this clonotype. CDR3 amino acids: CASSQATYGYTF. Written as DNA, the CDR3 is TGTGCCAGTTCACAAGCCACCTATGGCTACACCTTC. The chain carries TRBV6-6 and TRBJ1-2; D uncertain. CDR3 size: 12 residues. V lost 9 bases, J lost 4 bases, and 12 bases lay in between. CDR1 is MNHNY, CDR2 SVGAGI, per germline (reference sequence).

CDR3 sequence (DNA): TGTGCCAGCAGCCGCCGGGGGACGGGGGCCAAAAACATTCAGTACTTC. It codes for CASSRRGTGAKNIQYF. V and J are TRBV7-8 and TRBJ2-4, with D possibly matching TRBD2 (6 bases). Germline CDR1 is SGHVS and CDR2 is FQNEAQ. This CDR3 is 16 amino acids long. V lost 5 bases and J 1 base, leaving 15 bases between the germline ends.

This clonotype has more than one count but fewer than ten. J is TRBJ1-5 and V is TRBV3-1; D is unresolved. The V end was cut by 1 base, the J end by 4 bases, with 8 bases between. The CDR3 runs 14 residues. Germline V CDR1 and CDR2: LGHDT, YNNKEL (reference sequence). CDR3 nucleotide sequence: TGTGCCAGCAGCCAAGCCCCCAGTAATCAGCCCCAGCATTTT. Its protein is CASSQAPSNQPQHF. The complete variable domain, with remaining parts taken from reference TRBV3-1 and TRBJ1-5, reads DTAVSQTPKYLVTQMGNDKSIKCEQNLGHDTMYWYKQDSKKFLKIMFSYNNKELIINETVPNRFSPKSPDKAHLNLHINSLELGDSAVYFCASSQAPSNQPQHFGDGTRLSIL.